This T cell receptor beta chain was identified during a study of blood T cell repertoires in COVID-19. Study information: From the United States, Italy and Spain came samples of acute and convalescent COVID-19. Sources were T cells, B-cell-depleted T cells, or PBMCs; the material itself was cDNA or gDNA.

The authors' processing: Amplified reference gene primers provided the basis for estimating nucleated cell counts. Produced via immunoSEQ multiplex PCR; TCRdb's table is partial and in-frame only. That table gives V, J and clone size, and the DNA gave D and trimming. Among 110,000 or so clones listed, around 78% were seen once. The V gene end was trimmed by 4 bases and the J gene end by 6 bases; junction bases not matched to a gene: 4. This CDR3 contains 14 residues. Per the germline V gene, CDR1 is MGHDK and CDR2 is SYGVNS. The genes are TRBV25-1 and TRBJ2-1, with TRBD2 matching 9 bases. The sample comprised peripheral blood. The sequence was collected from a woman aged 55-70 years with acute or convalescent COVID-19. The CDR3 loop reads CASSVAGGFNEQFF. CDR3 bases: TGTGCCAGCAGTGTGGCGGGAGGGTTCAATGAGCAGTTCTTC.